The 14 T cell receptor beta chains presented below share a single source sample, sequenced in a study of blood T cell repertoires in COVID-19. Profiled with immunoSEQ multiplex PCR; TCRdb holds only in-frame clones, not every one. This table holds some 270,000 clones, roughly 88% found once. Sample: peripheral blood. These TCRs come from a human donor with COVID-19, enrolled during active disease. The donor label of this sample is uncertain.

The gene calls are TRBV11-2 and TRBJ2-1, with TRBD2 matching over 15 bases. The CDR3 extends over 17 amino acids. CDR1 is SGHAT and CDR2 is FQNNGV in the germline V gene. The J segment lost 8 bases and the V segment lost 4 bases, leaving 9 bases of the junction unmatched. The DNA of the CDR3 is TGTGCCAGCAGCTCTTCGGGACTAGCGGGAGGCCAGTATGAGCAGTTCTTC. It yields the protein CASSSSGLAGGQYEQFF.

The chain has TRBV6-4 and TRBJ2-3, with 10 bases aligning to TRBD2. V shed 2 bases, J shed 4 bases, and the junction held 6 bases outside the gene matches. CDR3 length: 16 amino acids. Germline CDR1 and CDR2: MRHNA and SNTAGT. The CDR3, as DNA: TGTGCCAGCAGTGACGTGGCTAGCGGGAGTCCAGATACGCAGTATTTT. This sequence encodes CASSDVASGSPDTQYF.

The rearrangement joins TRBV2 to TRBJ1-2; tentative D call: TRBD1 (6 bases). Looked up from germline, CDR1 is SNHLY and CDR2 is FYNNEI. V lost 1 base and J 4 bases, leaving 10 bases between the germline ends. The CDR3 extends over 14 amino acids. CDR3 sequence (DNA): TGTGCCAGCAGTGAAGTAAACAGGGTCTATGGCTACACCTTC. Translating it yields CASSEVNRVYGYTF. The full variable domain, its missing parts supplied by reference TRBV2 and TRBJ1-2, is EPEVTQTPSHQVTQMGQEVILRCVPISNHLYFYWYRQILGQKVEFLVSFYNNEISEKSEIFDDQFSVERPDGSNFTLKIRSTKLEDSAMYFCASSEVNRVYGYTFGSGTRLTVV.

There are a few counts of this clone. The chain is built from TRBV2 and TRBJ1-1; possible D gene TRBD1, 5 bases. Germline CDR1 is SNHLY and CDR2 is FYNNEI. CDR3 size: 15 residues. With 4 bases removed from V and 0 bases from J, the gap between germline ends came to 12 bases. This CDR3 reads CASSGQSSMNTEAFF. CDR3 bases: TGTGCCAGCAGTGGACAGTCGAGCATGAACACTGAAGCTTTCTTT.

This clone was counted between two and nine times. This chain uses TRBV10-2 with TRBJ1-1; D is uncertain. CDR1 is WSHSY and CDR2 is SAAADI in the germline V gene. CDR3 length: 13 amino acids. V lost 1 base and J lost 2, with 5 bases in between. CDR3: CASSEYPNTEAFF. CDR3 sequence (DNA): TGCGCCAGCAGTGAGTATCCAAACACTGAAGCTTTCTTT.

The chain has TRBV6-5 and TRBJ1-4; D not resolved. The CDR3 has 14 amino acids. Germline CDR1 and CDR2: MNHEY and SVGAGI. The V end lost 6 bases, the J end lost 6 bases, and 14 bases lay between the germline ends. For the CDR3, the DNA is TGTGCCAGCAGCCGAGAATCGTTAGATGAAAAACTGTTTTTT. Translated, it gives CASSRESLDEKLFF.

The genes are TRBV9 and TRBJ2-1; possible D gene TRBD2, 6 bases. The CDR3 has 16 amino acids. CDR1 and CDR2 (germline): SGDLS, YYNGEE. Trimming cost V 0 bases and J 9 bases, with 19 bases left between them. This CDR3 reads CASSVATGSGAGEQFF. CDR3 DNA: TGTGCCAGCAGCGTAGCTACGGGGTCGGGAGCGGGTGAGCAGTTCTTC. The full variable domain, with the rest looked up from reference TRBV9 and TRBJ2-1, is DSGVTQTPKHLITATGQRVTLRCSPRSGDLSVYWYQQSLDQGLQFLIQYYNGEERAKGNILERFSAQQFPDLHSELNLSSLELGDSALYFCASSVATGSGAGEQFFGPGTRLTVL.

The chain employs TRBV5-1 and TRBJ2-3, with 8 positions matching TRBD1. From germline, CDR1 is SGHRS and CDR2 YFSETQ. The CDR3 covers 16 residues. The junction had 7 bases not matched to a gene; V was cut back by 3 bases and J by 1 base. This CDR3 is CASSSRGGQGTDTQYF. The CDR3, as DNA: TGCGCCAGCAGCTCCAGAGGGGGACAGGGCACAGATACGCAGTATTTT.

The chain couples TRBV6-5 to TRBJ1-3, with 8 bases aligning to TRBD1. This CDR3 region has 13 residues. The V gene's germline CDR1 is MNHEY and CDR2 SVGAGI. The J segment lost 4 bases and the V segment lost 8 bases, leaving 4 bases of the junction unmatched. CDR3: CASGRGPGNTIYF. DNA for the CDR3: TGTGCCAGCGGCAGGGGGCCGGGAAACACCATATATTTT.

The chain joins TRBV19 to TRBJ2-1, with D possibly TRBD1 on 5 matching bases. The ends were cut back, 9 bases at V and 3 bases at J, with 9 bases in the middle. CDR3 size: 12 residues. From germline, CDR1 is LNHDA and CDR2 SQIVND (reference sequence). Here the CDR3 DNA reads TGTGCCAGCCAGCAGGGCTACAATGAGCAGTTCTTC. It codes for CASQQGYNEQFF.

The chain couples TRBV19 to TRBJ2-3; D possibly corresponds to TRBD2 (7 bases). In germline, CDR1 is LNHDA, CDR2 SQIVND (reference sequence). The ends were cut back, 3 bases at V and 3 bases at J, with 19 bases in the middle. The CDR3 consists of 17 residues. The CDR3 nucleotides are TGTGCCAGTAGTATCTACAGGGCTAGCGGATCAACAGATACGCAGTATTTT. It codes for CASSIYRASGSTDTQYF.

The chain joins TRBV4-2 to TRBJ2-5, with TRBD2 matching over 10 bases. CDR1 and CDR2 from the germline V gene are LGHNA and YNFKEQ. CDR3 length: 20 residues. V lost 4 bases, J lost 2 bases, and 19 bases stayed unmatched. The CDR3 reads CASSPNAHRLAGVKQETQYF. Here the CDR3 DNA reads TGTGCCAGCAGCCCCAACGCCCACAGGCTAGCGGGAGTTAAGCAAGAGACCCAGTACTTC.

The J gene is TRBJ1-4, the V gene TRBV10-3, with a tentative D call TRBD1 (6 bases). Germline-derived CDR1 and CDR2 are ENHRY and SYGVKD. CDR3 size: 13 residues. V was trimmed by 10 bases and J by 4 bases, leaving 13 bases between them. The CDR3 reads CATQTGLNEKLFF. CDR3 sequence (DNA): TGTGCCACCCAGACAGGTCTTAATGAAAAACTGTTTTTT.

The chain couples TRBV2 to TRBJ2-4; weak D call: TRBD2 (6 bases). Germline V gene lookup returns CDR1 SNHLY and CDR2 FYNNEI. This CDR3 comprises 14 residues. The V end lost 4 bases, the J end lost 8 bases, and 15 bases lay between the germline ends. The CDR3, as DNA: TGTGCCAGCAGTGCGGCGGGGAGCGTAGACATTCAGTACTTC. It yields the protein CASSAAGSVDIQYF.